This paragraph reports one TCR beta chain. This record comes from a study of blood T cell repertoires in COVID-19. The overall study: Some COVID-19 samples were acute and others convalescent; all came from the United States, Italy and Spain. The cDNA or gDNA used as material had been derived from T cells, B-cell-depleted T cells, or PBMCs.

Study processing details: Reference gene primer amplification yielded estimated nucleated cell counts. Measured with immunoSEQ multiplex PCR; TCRdb has only the in-frame clones, and not every one. V, J and clone size are taken as reported in that table, and D and trimming were inferred from the DNA itself. Among 150,000 to 200,000 clones listed, 85% to 90% were seen once. Trimming pared 1 base from V and 0 bases from J, leaving 12 bases between. Germline CDR1 SGHRS, CDR2 YFSETQ. The CDR3 loop spans 16 amino acids. The V gene is TRBV5-1, the J gene TRBJ2-3; D uncertain. This sequence originates from a woman over 75 in a cohort sampled during active or convalescent COVID-19. Sequenced input: peripheral blood. CDR3 in DNA: TGCGCCAGCAGCTTGTCGATCGAAACTAGCACAGATACGCAGTATTTT. Amino acids: CASSLSIETSTDTQYF.